What follows are 22 T cell receptor beta chains derived from one specimen sequenced in a study of beta chain features in type 1 diabetes. As every portion of the isolated RNA was reverse transcribed, the sequencing read expressed TCRB transcripts. Assay used: immunoSEQ multiplex PCR; TCRdb lists only in-frame clones, some missing. This table has 900,000 or so clones, roughly 15% appearing once. The material sequenced was naive CD4+ T cells from blood. The source is a woman aged 18-29 years in good health.

The chain is built from TRBV5-1 and TRBJ2-5; no definite D call. The CDR3 length is 15 residues. With 0 bases removed from V and 5 bases from J, the gap between germline ends came to 14 bases. Germline V lookup: CDR1 SGHRS, CDR2 YFSETQ. CDR3 loop: CASSLAPQAGETQYF. CDR3 sequence (DNA): TGCGCCAGCAGCTTGGCCCCGCAGGCCGGGGAGACCCAGTACTTC.

This clone has only a few counts. The chain links TRBV2 to TRBJ2-3, with 7 bases that match TRBD1. The length of the CDR3 is 14 residues. V lost 6 bases and J lost 4; bases outside the gene matches: 7. Germline loops: CDR1 SNHLY, CDR2 FYNNEI. This CDR3 is CASSQRTGSDTQYF. DNA for the CDR3: TGTGCCAGCAGCCAGAGGACAGGATCAGATACGCAGTATTTT. The variable domain in full, completed from reference TRBV2 and TRBJ2-3, reads EPEVTQTPSHQVTQMGQEVILRCVPISNHLYFYWYRQILGQKVEFLVSFYNNEISEKSEIFDDQFSVERPDGSNFTLKIRSTKLEDSAMYFCASSQRTGSDTQYFGPGTRLTVL.

The rearrangement joins TRBV6-6 to TRBJ2-4; the D is unclear. Trimming took off 0 bases at V and 7 bases at J, with 7 bases between the two ends. This CDR3 contains 13 residues. Germline V lookup: CDR1 MNHNY, CDR2 SVGAGI (reference sequence). CDR3: CASSYSLQNIQYF. The CDR3 DNA sequence: TGTGCCAGCAGTTACTCGCTCCAGAACATTCAGTACTTC.

The chain is built from TRBV4-1 and TRBJ2-2, with 10 bases aligning to TRBD2. CDR3 length equals 17 residues. The trim removed 1 base at V and 7 bases at J, leaving 9 bases unmatched. Per the germline V gene, CDR1 is MGHRA and CDR2 is YSYEKL. This CDR3 reads CASSQGRLAGEDGELFF. Written as DNA, the CDR3 is TGCGCCAGCAGCCAAGGGCGGCTAGCGGGAGAGGACGGGGAGCTGTTTTTT.

V is TRBV19 and J is TRBJ2-1; D not certain. The CDR3 has 16 amino acids. The V end was cut by 7 bases, the J end by 1 base, with 17 bases between. The germline V gene encodes CDR1 LNHDA and CDR2 SQIVND (reference sequence). The CDR3 nucleotides read TGTGCCAGTACCCGAAAACTAATCCCATCCTACAATGAGCAGTTCTTC. It encodes CASTRKLIPSYNEQFF.

The chain links TRBV7-6 to TRBJ2-3, with D unresolved. The V gene's germline CDR1 is SGHVS and CDR2 FNYEAQ. CDR3 length: 12 amino acids. V was cut by 4 bases and J by 4 bases, with 6 bases left in between. The CDR3 DNA is TGTGCCAGCAGCTCGCCCGCAGATACGCAGTATTTT. This codes for CASSSPADTQYF. Full variable domain (missing parts from reference TRBV7-6 and TRBJ2-3): GAGVSQSPRYKVTKRGQDVALRCDPISGHVSLYWYRQALGQGPEFLTYFNYEAQQDKSGLPNDRFSAERPEGSISTLTIQRTEQRDSAMYRCASSSPADTQYFGPGTRLTVL.

This clone was counted between two and nine times. The rearrangement uses TRBV28 and TRBJ2-2; a possible D gene is TRBD1 (6 bases). This CDR3 is 14 amino acids long. Trimming took 5 bases from V and 2 from J, leaving 9 bases between them. The V gene's germline CDR1 is MDHEN and CDR2 SYDVKM. The chain's CDR3 is CASSTGQNTGELFF. Here the CDR3 DNA reads TGTGCCAGCAGTACGGGACAAAACACCGGGGAGCTGTTTTTT.

The sample holds a few counts of this clone. The chain carries TRBV29-1 and TRBJ2-1; 13 nucleotides align to TRBD2. This CDR3 has 15 residues. J lost 9 bases, V lost 6 bases, and 11 bases had no gene match. Germline V gene data show CDR1 as SQVTM and CDR2 as ANQGSEA. CDR3 residues: CSVQLAGGGWGEQFF. The CDR3 DNA is TGCAGCGTCCAACTAGCGGGAGGGGGATGGGGTGAGCAGTTCTTC.

This clone was picked up a small number of times. The chain uses TRBV7-2 and TRBJ2-1; 8 bases align to TRBD2. Trimming at V came to 5 bases and at J to 9 bases, leaving 9 bases not matched to a gene. This CDR3 has 14 amino acids. Looked up from germline, CDR1 is SGHTA and CDR2 is FQGNSA. The CDR3 protein is CASSPDEAGAEQFF. Here the CDR3 DNA reads TGTGCCAGCAGCCCGGACGAAGCGGGAGCTGAGCAGTTCTTC.

V gene TRBV4-3 combines with J gene TRBJ2-1, with 9 bases that match TRBD2. Germline V gene lookup returns CDR1 LGHNA and CDR2 YSLEER. J was trimmed by 10 bases and V by 0 bases; bases with no gene match: 16. This CDR3 has 18 residues. The CDR3 sequence is CASSQETPWSAGGSEQFF. The CDR3 DNA is TGCGCCAGCAGCCAAGAAACCCCCTGGTCGGCGGGAGGGTCCGAGCAGTTCTTC.

The rearrangement uses TRBV9 and TRBJ2-1; 8 bases fit TRBD2. V dropped 0 bases and J dropped 0; count of bases not matched to a gene: 8. The CDR3 is 18 residues long. CDR1 is SGDLS and CDR2 is YYNGEE in the germline V gene. The DNA of the CDR3 is TGTGCCAGCAGCGTAGCGGCCGGACTAGCCGGCTCCTACAATGAGCAGTTCTTC. Translating gives CASSVAAGLAGSYNEQFF.

The chain recombines TRBV6-6 with TRBJ1-2; D not certain. V lost 6 bases and J lost 2, with 7 bases in between. CDR3 length equals 12 residues. The germline V gene has CDR1 MNHNY and CDR2 SVGAGI (reference sequence). The DNA for the CDR3 is TGTGCCAGCAGGAATGAGAACTATGGCTACACCTTC. Residues: CASRNENYGYTF.

This clone was counted only a few times. This chain joins TRBV7-2 and TRBJ1-1; 10 positions match TRBD1. Germline loops: CDR1 SGHTA, CDR2 FQGNSA. The CDR3 loop spans 16 amino acids. The V segment lost 5 bases and the J segment 4 bases; nucleotides outside the gene matches: 10. The CDR3 DNA follows: TGTGCCAGCAGCCACGGGACAGGGGCGAGGGGCACTGAAGCTTTCTTT. Protein product: CASSHGTGARGTEAFF.

This chain joins TRBV11-2 and TRBJ2-3; 11 nucleotides match TRBD2. V trimming: 1 base; J trimming: 3 bases; junction bases outside the gene matches: 9. This CDR3 spans 18 amino acids. Per the germline V gene, CDR1 is SGHAT and CDR2 is FQNNGV. The CDR3 DNA reads as TGTGCCAGCAGCTTAGCGCCCGGGACTAGCGGCGATACAGATACGCAGTATTTT. Residues: CASSLAPGTSGDTDTQYF.

In its sample, this clone was seen a few times. The V and J genes are TRBV7-3 and TRBJ2-1; 12 nucleotides line up with TRBD2. Trimming cost V 4 bases and J 7 bases; bases outside gene matches: 5. CDR3 length: 15 residues. The germline V gene has CDR1 SGHTA and CDR2 FQGTGA. CDR3 nucleotides: TGTGCCAGCAGCTCACTAGCGGGAGGTGGTAATGAGCAGTTCTTC. Its translation: CASSSLAGGGNEQFF.

This clone was found a few times. This chain joins TRBV7-2 and TRBJ2-3; no clear D gene. Germline V lookup: CDR1 SGHTA, CDR2 FQGNSA. V was cut by 1 base and J by 6 bases, with 11 bases left in between. This CDR3 region has 14 residues. The CDR3 DNA reads as TGTGCCAGCAGCTTAGTAGTCTCTCCCGATACGCAGTATTTT. It yields the protein CASSLVVSPDTQYF.

There are a few counts of this clone. The chain couples TRBV7-3 to TRBJ2-5, with D unresolved. The CDR3 spans 13 residues. The germline gives CDR1 SGHTA, CDR2 FQGTGA. V shed 5 bases and J shed 5 bases, with 12 bases lying between them. CDR3 in amino acids: CASSIRARETQYF. The CDR3 DNA follows: TGTGCCAGCAGCATACGGGCCCGGGAGACCCAGTACTTC.

The rearrangement links TRBV4-2 to TRBJ2-5, with D unresolved. Germline lookup yields CDR1 LGHNA and CDR2 YNFKEQ. Trimming left V 1 base short and J 8 bases short, with 5 bases between. There are 11 residues in the CDR3. Here the CDR3 reads CASSQGSTQYF. The CDR3 DNA follows: TGTGCCAGCAGCCAAGGGAGTACCCAGTACTTC.

The chain uses TRBV28 and TRBJ1-1; unclear D gene. V was cut by 1 base and J by 9 bases, with 9 bases left in between. The germline gives CDR1 MDHEN, CDR2 SYDVKM. The CDR3 sequence is 12 residues long. The CDR3 is CASSLLEEKAFF. The CDR3 region has the DNA TGTGCCAGCAGTTTATTAGAGGAGAAAGCTTTCTTT.

This clone has just one count. The rearrangement joins TRBV7-9 to TRBJ2-3; 8 positions match TRBD2. V shed 4 bases and J 3 bases; nucleotides not matched to a gene: 9. The CDR3 has 16 amino acids. Germline V gene sequence: CDR1 SEHNR, CDR2 FQNEAQ (reference sequence). As DNA, the CDR3 is TGTGCCAGCAGCTCCCGTAGCGGGACTGAAACAGATACGCAGTATTTT. It specifies CASSSRSGTETDTQYF.

This clone was observed a handful of times. The chain is built from TRBV28 and TRBJ2-1; 13 bases line up with TRBD2. The CDR3 is 18 residues long. The V segment lost 1 base and the J segment 2 bases; nucleotides outside the gene matches: 5. Germline V gene lookup returns CDR1 MDHEN and CDR2 SYDVKM. CDR3 in DNA: TGTGCCAGCAGTTTATATGGGACTAGCGGGATCACCTACAATGAGCAGTTCTTC. It yields the protein CASSLYGTSGITYNEQFF.

The CDR3 spells CASSFTVLLGLEVIF. The DNA of the CDR3 is TGTGCCAGCAGCTTTACGGTTTTGCTTGGACTAGAAGTAATCTTC. V gene TRBV12-1 combines with J gene TRBJ2-1; the table assigns TRBD2, which was not confirmed against the DNA. TRBV12-1 is noted as a pseudogene. The CDR3 runs 15 residues.